This T cell receptor (beta chain) stems from a study of CD8 T cells in Susac syndrome. Study-level background: At the time their blood was drawn, patients with Susac syndrome were either therapy-naive, on corticosteroids (with some of them also receiving intravenous immunoglobulin), or on intravenous immunoglobulin alone. Findings and caveats of the study: Clonal expansion involving Susac CD8+ cells peaked in TEMRA cells and active patients. There were some 15 Susac-specific public clones in total CD8+ repertoires and a few in CD8+ TEMRA repertoires.

As for this clonotype: Its cognate antigen is unknown.

Sequencing of TCR beta was undertaken in CD8+ and CD4+ T cells derived from blood. V dropped 0 bases and J dropped 3 bases, with 9 bases sitting between them. The CDR3 runs 15 residues. CDR1 is ENHRY and CDR2 is SYGVKD in the germline V gene. It was with random hexamers that about 0.45 to 1 ug RNA was reverse transcribed. One entry per CDR3 protein results from TCRdb running MiXCR on the immunoSEQ multiplex PCR reads. The sample includes about 190,000 distinct CDR3 sequences, around 95% of them seen just once. Sequencing was done on a sample of CD8+ T cells from PBMCs. The chain carries TRBV10-3 and TRBJ1-5; D unclear. The clonotype comes from a human donor with Susac syndrome. Here the CDR3 reads CAISESTGDNQPQHF. The CDR3 nucleotides read TGTGCCATCAGTGAGTCGACCGGGGACAATCAGCCCCAGCATTTT.